A single sample is the source of the 9 T cell receptor beta chains below, sequenced in a study of blood T cells in healthy people across ages. Using a J-beta primer mix together with a sample-barcoded 5' primer, a second PCR was run for roughly 6 to 12 cycles. One entry per CDR3 protein results from TCRdb running MiXCR on the 5' RACE reads. The sample contains hundreds of thousands of distinct CDR3 sequences, about 42% of which appear only once. Sequencing was performed on blood. The receptors stem from a woman aged 60-70 years in good health.

The chain joins TRBV4-3 to TRBJ1-5, with D uncertain. CDR3 size: 15 residues. The germline V gene has CDR1 LGHNA and CDR2 YSLEER. Trimming removed 0 bases at V and 1 base at J, with 7 bases between. The CDR3 spells CASSQEQGSNQPQHF. In nucleotides, the CDR3 is TGCGCCAGCAGCCAAGAGCAAGGAAGCAATCAGCCCCAGCATTTT.

This clonotype was observed a single time. One end of the junction fails to match germline, which may point to a read error. The chain is built from TRBV9 and TRBJ2-2, with D hard to call. CDR1 and CDR2 (germline): SGDLS, YYNGEE. The length of the CDR3 is 15 residues. CDR3 in DNA: TGTGCCAGCAGCGCCGCCGGATCGAACATCGGGGAGCTGTTTTTT. This translates into CASSAAGSNIGELFF.

The chain recombines TRBV18 with TRBJ2-2, with 10 bases fitting TRBD1. Germline values: CDR1 KGHSH, CDR2 LQKENI. This CDR3 spans 15 amino acids. V was pared by 4 bases and J by 4 bases, with 3 bases of the junction left unmatched. CDR3 DNA: TGTGCCAGCTCACTCGGGACAGGGGCCACCGGGGAGCTGTTTTTT. It specifies CASSLGTGATGELFF.

The genes are TRBV5-6 and TRBJ2-3; a possible D gene is TRBD2 (6 bases). Germline V gene lookup returns CDR1 SGHDT and CDR2 YYEEEE. CDR3 length: 16 residues. V lost 4 bases, J lost 6 bases, and 21 bases lay in between. CDR3 in amino acids: CASSLPSFGRVDTQYF. CDR3 bases: TGTGCCAGCAGCCTCCCATCTTTCGGGAGAGTGGATACGCAGTATTTT.

The chain recombines TRBV20-1 with TRBJ1-2; D might be TRBD1 (5 bases). This CDR3 is built from 10 residues. Germline assignment: CDR1 DFQATT and CDR2 SNEGSKA (reference sequence). Trimming pared 5 bases from V and 5 bases from J, leaving 6 bases between. CDR3 bases: TGCAGTGCTGACAGATATGGCTACACCTTC. This translates into CSADRYGYTF.

The gene calls are TRBV5-1 and TRBJ2-5; 16 bases map to TRBD2. Germline V gives CDR1 SGHRS, CDR2 YFSETQ. The CDR3 sequence is 16 residues long. Trimming cost V 4 bases and J 11 bases; bases outside gene matches: 11. This chain's CDR3 is CASSPGTSGGDNEQYF. CDR3 coding DNA: TGCGCCAGCAGCCCCGGGACTAGCGGGGGGGACAATGAGCAGTACTTC.

The chain is built from TRBV5-5 and TRBJ2-5; the D gene is possibly TRBD1 (6 bases). V dropped 6 bases and J dropped 1 base, with 19 bases sitting between them. The V gene's germline CDR1 is SGHKS and CDR2 YYEKEE (reference sequence). The CDR3 covers 16 residues. This chain's CDR3 is CASTWGLVAFQETQYF. The CDR3 DNA sequence: TGTGCCAGCACCTGGGGGCTAGTGGCCTTCCAAGAGACCCAGTACTTC.

This chain uses TRBV11-2 with TRBJ2-5; TRBD1 might be the D (7 bases). With the DNA end fitting TRBJ2-7 better, the J assignment may be wrong. The CDR3 consists of 17 residues. Germline V lookup: CDR1 SGHAT, CDR2 FQNNGV. The CDR3 sequence: CASSLDQTSTGRYEQYF. The CDR3 nucleotides are TGTGCCAGCAGCTTAGATCAGACCTCGACAGGGAGGTACGAGCAGTACTTC.

This clonotype has more than one count but fewer than ten. The rearrangement joins TRBV6-2 or TRBV6-3 to TRBJ2-3; a possible D gene is TRBD2 (6 bases). Germline V gene lookup returns CDR1 MNHEY and CDR2 SVGEGT. This CDR3 is built from 16 residues. Trimming cost V 6 bases and J 1 base, with 17 bases left between them. The CDR3 here is CASRHQTSGGTDTQYF. The CDR3 nucleotides are TGTGCCAGCAGGCACCAGACTAGTGGTGGCACAGATACGCAGTATTTT.